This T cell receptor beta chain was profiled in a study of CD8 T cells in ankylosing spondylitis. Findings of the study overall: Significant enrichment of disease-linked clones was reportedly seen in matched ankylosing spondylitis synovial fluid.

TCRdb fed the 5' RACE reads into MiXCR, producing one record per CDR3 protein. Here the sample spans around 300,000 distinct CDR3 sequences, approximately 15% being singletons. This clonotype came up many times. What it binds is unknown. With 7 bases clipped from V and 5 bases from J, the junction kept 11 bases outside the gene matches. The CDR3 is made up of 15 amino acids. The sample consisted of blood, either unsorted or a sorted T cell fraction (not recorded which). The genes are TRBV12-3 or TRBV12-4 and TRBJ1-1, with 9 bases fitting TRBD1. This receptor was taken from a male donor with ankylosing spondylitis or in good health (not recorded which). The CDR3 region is CASTPTGGIGTEAFF. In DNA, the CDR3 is TGTGCCAGCACCCCGACAGGGGGGATAGGAACTGAAGCTTTCTTT.